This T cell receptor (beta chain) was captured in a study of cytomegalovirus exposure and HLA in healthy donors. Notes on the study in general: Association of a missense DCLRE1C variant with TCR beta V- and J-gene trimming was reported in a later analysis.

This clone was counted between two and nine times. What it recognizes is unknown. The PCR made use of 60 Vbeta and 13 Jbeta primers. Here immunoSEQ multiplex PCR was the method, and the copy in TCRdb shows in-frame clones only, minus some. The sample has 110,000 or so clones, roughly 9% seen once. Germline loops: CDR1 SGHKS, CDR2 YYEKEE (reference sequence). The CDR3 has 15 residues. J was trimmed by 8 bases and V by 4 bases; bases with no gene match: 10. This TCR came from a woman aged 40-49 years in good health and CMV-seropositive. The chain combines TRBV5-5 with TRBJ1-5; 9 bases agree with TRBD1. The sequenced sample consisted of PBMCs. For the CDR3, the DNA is TGTGCCAGCAGCGCTTCGCCACAGGGGGCAGAGCCCCAGCATTTT. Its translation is CASSASPQGAEPQHF.